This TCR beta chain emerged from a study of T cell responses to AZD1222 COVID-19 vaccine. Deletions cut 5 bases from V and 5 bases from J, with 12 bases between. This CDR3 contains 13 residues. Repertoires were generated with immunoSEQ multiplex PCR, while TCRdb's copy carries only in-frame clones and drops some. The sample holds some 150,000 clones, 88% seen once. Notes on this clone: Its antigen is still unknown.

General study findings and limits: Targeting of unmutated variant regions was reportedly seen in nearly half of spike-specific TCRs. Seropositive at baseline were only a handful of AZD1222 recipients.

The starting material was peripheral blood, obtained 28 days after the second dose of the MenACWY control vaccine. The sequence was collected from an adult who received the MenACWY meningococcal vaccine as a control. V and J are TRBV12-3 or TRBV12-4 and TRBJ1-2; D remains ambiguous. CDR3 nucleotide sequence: TGTGCCAGCAGTCTCGCGCCAGGATATGGCTACACCTTC. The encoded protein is CASSLAPGYGYTF.